This T cell receptor (beta chain) was sequenced in a study of naive and memory T cell subsets. Stated treatment: skin biopsy from PPD injection site in Mantoux-positive individual. The library had UMIs added by 3' ligation of an oligonucleotide to TCR cDNA. Skin biopsies came from PPD injection sites in Mantoux-positive individuals. Overall study findings and caveats: TCRs were reportedly recovered from both biopsy types, mostly tuberculin test sites.

Ligated cDNA underwent four rounds of PCR with nested alpha and beta constant region primers and SP2. TCRdb ran MiXCR on the UMI-ligation and nested PCR reads and lists one entry per CDR3 protein. There are 40,000 or so distinct CDR3 sequences in the sample; 8% to 13% occur only once, and 3.9% lies in the top ten. This clonotype was recorded at least ten times. Its antigen is as yet unknown. The sequenced sample was skin, obtained from a tuberculin skin test site. This receptor was identified in an adult in good health.

The CDR3 sequence: CASSFVTQGASGQPQHF. CDR3 DNA: TGTGCCAGCAGCTTTGTCACCCAGGGGGCATCCGGTCAGCCCCAGCATTTT. The chain is built from TRBV7-2 and TRBJ1-5; the match to TRBD1 covers 8 bases. V dropped 3 bases and J dropped 6; count of bases not matched to a gene: 13. The CDR3 sequence is 17 residues long. Germline CDR1 SGHTA, CDR2 FQGNSA.